These T cell receptor beta chains were read from a single sample in a study of beta chain features in type 1 diabetes. Clones were read by immunoSEQ multiplex PCR, and TCRdb kept only the in-frame ones, dropping some. The sample lists hundreds of thousands of clones, 25% to 35% occurring once. The sample comprised naive CD4+ T cells from blood. The origin of the receptors is a man aged 18 to 29 in good health. The CDR3 runs from the conserved cysteine through the conserved F or W.

V	CDR3
TRBV30	CAWSQRSNYGYTF
TRBV5-1	CASSAGLATDTQYF
TRBV11-2	CASSLVDQETQYF
TRBV7-9	CASSRGLAGNNEQFF
TRBV7-9	CASSLWDRVGYTF
TRBV30	CAWSPLLGRGPYNEQFF
TRBV30	CAWSGRREETQYF
TRBV18	CASSPPSGRAETQYF
TRBV7-8	CASTQTGFENTEAFF
TRBV7-3	CASSSRVAGELFF
TRBV7-9	CASSFPEGTDTQYF
TRBV27	CASSSHPGGPGEQYF
TRBV10-3	CAISDGSGSRKNIQYF
TRBV4-3	CASSQDLENTEAFF
TRBV2	CASSVGGSIEAFF
TRBV30	CARRGPGMNTEAFF
TRBV25-1	CASSGFSGSPDTQYF
TRBV7-8	CASSTWDREYEQYF
TRBV7-9	CASPRPDEQYF
TRBV10-3	CATRRAGLAETQYF
TRBV7-2	CASSLAAVGGSTYF
TRBV29-1	CSAETGTSGRDEQYF
TRBV7-2	CASSPRASGSREQYF
TRBV7-9	CASSFGTGNTEAFF
TRBV18	CASSPGSQTQPQHF
TRBV5-1	CASSAQGPIYGYTF
TRBV25-1	CASSDAGTSGREHF
TRBV30	CAWGVRSGNTIYF
TRBV4-1	CASSVRVYTDTQYF
TRBV29-1	CSVVVRGGETQYF
TRBV20-1	CSSSSTDTQYF
TRBV30	CAWSRRLAGGPGTGELFF
TRBV2	CASSVYPDGRNEQFF
TRBV5-1	CATRLNTDTQYF
TRBV30	CAWSPHGKAGYTF
TRBV7-2	CASSSQETQYF
TRBV30	CAWSTSFSYNEQFF
TRBV28	CASTIPPGGAGYTF
TRBV29-1	CSVGLVGAYEQYF
TRBV7-6	CASSFNTDTQYF
TRBV7-9	CASSLGDPAINDEQFF
TRBV25-1	CASSEGPAGRMNIQYF
TRBV28	CASSPFSGELFF
TRBV7-3	CASSRTGNANEQYF
TRBV28	CASSSRLLGLYNEQFF